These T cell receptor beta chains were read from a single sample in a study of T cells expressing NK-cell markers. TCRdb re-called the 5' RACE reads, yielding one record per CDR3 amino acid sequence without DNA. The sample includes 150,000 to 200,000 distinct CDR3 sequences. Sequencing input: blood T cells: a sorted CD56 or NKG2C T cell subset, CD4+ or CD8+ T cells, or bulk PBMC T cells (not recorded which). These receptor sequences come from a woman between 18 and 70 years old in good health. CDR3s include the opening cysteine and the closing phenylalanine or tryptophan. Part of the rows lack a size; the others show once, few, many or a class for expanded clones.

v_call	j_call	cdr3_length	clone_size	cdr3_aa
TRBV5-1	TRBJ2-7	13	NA	CASSSRQAREQYF
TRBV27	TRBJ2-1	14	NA	CASKRDSTYNEQFF
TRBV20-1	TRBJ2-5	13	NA	CRVGSGLQETQYF
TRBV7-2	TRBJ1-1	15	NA	CASSFNRGGLAEAFF
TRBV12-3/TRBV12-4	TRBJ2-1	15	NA	CASSLFGAGLNEQFF
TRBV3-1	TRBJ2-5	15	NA	CASSYIGTSMETQYF
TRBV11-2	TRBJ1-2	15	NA	CASSLNTGGAYGYTF
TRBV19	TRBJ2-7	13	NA	CASSPLDRGRVYF
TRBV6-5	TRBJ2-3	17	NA	CASSYPMAGVVTDTQYF
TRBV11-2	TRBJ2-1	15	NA	CASSQPGGKHNEQFF
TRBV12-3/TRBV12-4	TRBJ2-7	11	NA	CASSLTYEQYF
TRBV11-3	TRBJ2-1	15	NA	CASSLGLAGSNEQFF
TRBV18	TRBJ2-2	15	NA	CASSLRNKNTGELFF
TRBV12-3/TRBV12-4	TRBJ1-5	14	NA	CASSFAGGRQPQHF
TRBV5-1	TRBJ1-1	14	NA	CATTTGQPNTEAFF
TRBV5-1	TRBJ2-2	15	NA	CASSLGSTNTGELFF
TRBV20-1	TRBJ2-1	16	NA	CSARDQSGPSYNEQFF
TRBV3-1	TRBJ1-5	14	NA	CASSQLGEEQPQHF
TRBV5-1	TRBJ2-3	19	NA	CASSIIGLAGGGRTDTQYF
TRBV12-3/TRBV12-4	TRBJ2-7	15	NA	CASSRYGGTSYEQYF
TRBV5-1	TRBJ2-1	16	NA	CASSLVLAGEGPEQFF
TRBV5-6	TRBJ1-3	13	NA	CASRSAERNTIYF
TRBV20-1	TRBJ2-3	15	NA	CSAILRGLSTDTQYF
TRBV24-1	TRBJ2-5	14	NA	CATSKTGADETQYF
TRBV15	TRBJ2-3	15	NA	CATSRLAGAPDTQYF
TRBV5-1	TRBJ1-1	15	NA	CASSRDRVQSTEAFF
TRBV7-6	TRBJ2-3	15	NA	CASSLNGMSTDTQYF
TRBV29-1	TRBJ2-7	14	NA	CSVEGRQGGYEQYF
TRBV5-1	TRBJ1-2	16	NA	CASSPNGEGRNYGYTF
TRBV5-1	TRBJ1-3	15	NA	CASSPDGYSGNTIYF
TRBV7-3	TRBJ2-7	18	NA	CASSPLQSRRAPPYEQYF
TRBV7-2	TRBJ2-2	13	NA	CASSLAAGGELFF
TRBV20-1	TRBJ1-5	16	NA	CSARDRGGNMMKPQHF
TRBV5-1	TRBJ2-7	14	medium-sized	CASSPSGASLEQYF
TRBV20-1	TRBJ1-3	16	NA	CSASGGTISSGNTIYF
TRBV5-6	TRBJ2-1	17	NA	CASSLYATSGLVNEQFF
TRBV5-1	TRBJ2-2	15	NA	CASSGQGPATGELFF
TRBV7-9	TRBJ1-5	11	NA	CASSLFGPQHF
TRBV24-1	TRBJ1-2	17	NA	CATSDYHTGSANYGYTF
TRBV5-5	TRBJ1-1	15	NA	CASSLPIRVNTEAFF
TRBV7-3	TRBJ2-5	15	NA	CASSLAQGGQETQYF
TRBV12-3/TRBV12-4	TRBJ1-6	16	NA	CASSFLGPDGNSPLHF
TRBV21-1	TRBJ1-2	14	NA	CASSRQGFEYGYTF
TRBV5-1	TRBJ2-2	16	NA	CASSSTGQLNTGELFF
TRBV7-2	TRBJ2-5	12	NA	CASRPARGTQYF
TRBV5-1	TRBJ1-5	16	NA	CASSLGGLGSNQPQHF
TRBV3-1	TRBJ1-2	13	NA	CASSQVRGTGYTF
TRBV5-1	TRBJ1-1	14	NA	CASSPGSGISEAFF
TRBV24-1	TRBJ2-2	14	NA	CATSAGQGSGELFF
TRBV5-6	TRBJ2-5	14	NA	CASSPWTGEETQYF
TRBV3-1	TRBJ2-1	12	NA	CASSQGAGGQFF
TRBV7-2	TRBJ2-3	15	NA	CASSSATNRLETQYF
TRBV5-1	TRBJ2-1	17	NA	CASSLPRGGVGVNEQFF
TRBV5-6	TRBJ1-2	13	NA	CASSAGGVDGYTF